What follows are 23 T cell receptor beta chains derived from one specimen sequenced in a study of T cells in Graves' hyperthyroidism and ophthalmopathy. There were TCR beta CDR3 regions amplified from RNA transcripts. First-round RT-PCR with HTBI primers amplified the TCR CDR3 region. TCRdb re-called the multiplex PCR reads through MiXCR, storing one row per CDR3 protein. The data show a few hundred thousand distinct CDR3 sequences, roughly an eighth seen once. The sequenced sample was blood. These receptors were collected from a woman in her 40s with Graves' ophthalmopathy.

This clonotype was observed a few times. The V gene is TRBV10-1, the J gene TRBJ2-1; D is uncertain. CDR1 is WNHNN, CDR2 SYGVQD, per germline (reference sequence). The V end lost 6 bases, the J end lost 5 bases, and 11 bases lay between the germline ends. This CDR3 comprises 13 residues. The CDR3 reads CASSPAWDNEQFF. The CDR3 nucleotides read TGCGCCAGCAGCCCGGCCTGGGACAATGAGCAGTTCTTC.

This clonotype was seen a few times. The chain joins TRBV9 to TRBJ1-6, with no clear D. The CDR3 is 15 residues long. The ends were cut back, 0 bases at V and 7 bases at J, with 11 bases in the middle. Germline CDR1 SGDLS, CDR2 YYNGEE. In DNA, the CDR3 is TGTGCCAGCAGCGTAGATCCGGGAGCAAATTCACCCCTCCACTTT. It specifies CASSVDPGANSPLHF.

This clonotype was observed at least ten times. The rearrangement joins TRBV20-1 to TRBJ1-1, with TRBD1 matching 7 bases. V lost 4 bases and J lost 7; bases outside the gene matches: 6. CDR3 length equals 12 residues. CDR1 is DFQATT and CDR2 is SNEGSKA in the germline V gene (reference sequence). This CDR3 is CSAKEGANEAFF. CDR3 nucleotides: TGCAGTGCTAAGGAGGGGGCGAATGAAGCTTTCTTT.

The table lists this clonotype with a few counts. The chain carries TRBV4-1 and TRBJ1-1; D remains unclear. CDR1 and CDR2 from the germline V gene are MGHRA and YSYEKL. Trimming cost V 1 base and J 4 bases, with 13 bases left between them. CDR3 length equals 15 residues. The CDR3, as DNA: TGCGCCAGCAGCCAAGTTATTTGGGCGAGCACTGAAGCTTTCTTT. Translated: CASSQVIWASTEAFF.

This clonotype came up many times. The V gene is TRBV12-3 or TRBV12-4, the J gene TRBJ2-6; D is possibly TRBD1 (6 bases). The CDR3 consists of 15 residues. Trimming left V 5 bases short and J 4 bases short, with 12 bases between. The CDR3 DNA sequence: TGTGCCAGCAGTATTACAGGGTCCGGGGCCAACGTCCTGACTTTC. Translating it yields CASSITGSGANVLTF.

The table lists this clonotype with many counts. CDR3 protein: CASSFEPGTSGSYEQYF. The DNA of the CDR3 is TGTGCCAGCAGCTTCGAACCCGGGACTAGCGGGAGCTACGAGCAGTACTTC. The chain has TRBV11-1 and TRBJ2-7; 14 positions match TRBD2. Germline lookup yields CDR1 SGHAT and CDR2 FQDESV (reference sequence). V lost 3 bases and J lost 3; bases outside the gene matches: 7. CDR3 length: 17 amino acids.

This clonotype was picked up one time. The V gene is TRBV3-1, the J gene TRBJ2-7; D is unclear. The V gene lost 3 bases and the J gene lost 2 bases, with 11 bases spanning the gap. Per the germline V gene, CDR1 is LGHDT and CDR2 is YNNKEL (reference sequence). This CDR3 comprises 14 residues. The CDR3, as DNA: TGTGCCAGCAGCCAGAGCCCCGGGCCCTACGAGCAGTACTTC. Its protein product is CASSQSPGPYEQYF.

There are a few counts of this clonotype. This sequence joins TRBV7-9 and TRBJ1-6; no reliable D call. V was pared by 2 bases and J by 1 base, with 0 bases between. The CDR3 runs to 13 residues. The germline gives CDR1 SEHNR, CDR2 FQNEAQ (reference sequence). CDR3: CASSLSYNSPLHF. The CDR3 DNA reads TGTGCCAGCAGCTTATCCTATAATTCACCCCTCCACTTT. The full variable domain, in which reference TRBV7-9 and TRBJ1-6 provide the parts outside the CDR3, is DTGVSQNPRHKITKRGQNVTFRCDPISEHNRLYWYRQTLGQGPEFLTYFQNEAQLEKSRLLSDRFSAERPKGSFSTLEIQRTEQGDSAMYLCASSLSYNSPLHFGNGTRLTVT.

A word on this clonotype: This may stem from a read error, because a much larger clone lies one nucleotide away. This rearrangement joins TRBV5-1 to TRBJ1-1, with D maybe TRBD1 (5 bases). The CDR3 loop spans 15 amino acids. Germline assignment: CDR1 SGHRS and CDR2 YFSETQ. The CDR3 DNA follows: TGCGCCAGCAGCTTTGGGGCAACCATGAACACTGAAGCTCTCTTT. It yields the protein CASSFGATMNTEALF.

This clonotype was counted at least ten times. The chain uses TRBV12-3 or TRBV12-4 and TRBJ1-2, with 11 bases fitting TRBD1. Trimming at V came to 3 bases and at J to 9 bases, leaving 3 bases not matched to a gene. This CDR3 is 13 amino acids long. DNA for the CDR3: TGTGCCAGCAGTTTCGGGACAGGGGGTAGCTACACCTTC. Amino acids: CASSFGTGGSYTF.

This clonotype was recorded at least ten times. The rearrangement links TRBV20-1 to TRBJ2-7, with 7 nucleotides matching TRBD2. CDR1 and CDR2 (germline): DFQATT, SNEGSKA (reference sequence). This CDR3 is built from 14 residues. Trimming at V came to 2 bases and at J to 2 bases, leaving 6 bases not matched to a gene. The CDR3 loop is CSARKVSGAYEQYF. CDR3 coding DNA: TGCAGTGCTAGAAAAGTCAGCGGGGCCTACGAGCAGTACTTC.

The V and J genes are TRBV2 and TRBJ2-5; no firm D call. Germline V gene lookup returns CDR1 SNHLY and CDR2 FYNNEI. Trimming stripped 7 bases from V and 5 bases from J, with 14 bases between. The CDR3 extends over 13 amino acids. CDR3 region: CASKFLAWETQYF. The CDR3 nucleotides read TGTGCCAGCAAATTTTTGGCATGGGAGACCCAGTACTTC.

The chain combines TRBV9 with TRBJ1-4; possible D gene TRBD1, 5 bases. The V end was cut by 4 bases, the J end by 6 bases, with 22 bases between. This CDR3 is built from 17 residues. Germline loops: CDR1 SGDLS, CDR2 YYNGEE. Here the CDR3 DNA reads TGTGCCAGCAGCCCGACCCGACGAGGGGCGGCGGATGAAAAACTGTTTTTT. Protein product: CASSPTRRGAADEKLFF.

The chain links TRBV11-1 to TRBJ2-1, with D possibly TRBD1 on 5 matching bases. This CDR3 comprises 17 residues. V gave up 6 bases and J gave up 0 bases, with 18 bases separating them. Germline V gene data show CDR1 as SGHAT and CDR2 as FQDESV (reference sequence). Here the CDR3 DNA reads TGTGCCAGCAGTCCTGCGGCAGGGTCGAGCTCCTACAATGAGCAGTTCTTC. Its translation: CASSPAAGSSSYNEQFF.

This clonotype was recorded a few times. The rearrangement uses TRBV7-9 and TRBJ2-6; D remains ambiguous. V was shortened by 5 bases and J by 1 base, with 24 bases between the two germline ends. CDR1 is SEHNR, CDR2 FQNEAQ, per germline (reference sequence). This CDR3 is built from 20 residues. CDR3 protein: CASSQPTRIGRGSGANVLTF. The CDR3 bases are TGTGCCAGCAGCCAACCTACAAGGATAGGACGCGGATCTGGGGCCAACGTCCTGACTTTC.

This clonotype was recorded at least ten times. The gene calls are TRBV6-1 and TRBJ1-4; D is unclear. The CDR3 runs 13 residues. The germline CDR1 and CDR2 sequences are MNHNS and SASEGT. Trimming took 10 bases from V and 8 from J, leaving 17 bases between them. The CDR3 nucleotides read TGTGCCACCGAATACAGCGAAACCGAAAAACTGTTTTTT. Translated, it gives CATEYSETEKLFF.

The chain recombines TRBV18 with TRBJ2-7, with 8 bases lining up with TRBD2. Germline V gene sequence: CDR1 KGHSH, CDR2 LQKENI. Germline trimming cut 6 bases from V and 1 base from J; bases unmatched to any gene: 11. The CDR3 is made up of 16 amino acids. The CDR3 DNA sequence: TGTGCCAGCTCCCAGTATAGCGGGGATATTTCCTACGAGCAGTACTTC. This translates into CASSQYSGDISYEQYF. The complete variable domain, with remaining parts taken from reference TRBV18 and TRBJ2-7, reads NAGVMQNPRHLVRRRGQEARLRCSPMKGHSHVYWYRQLPEEGLKFMVYLQKENIIDESGMPKERFSAEFPKEGPSILRIQQVVRGDSAAYFCASSQYSGDISYEQYFGPGTRLTVT.

The V call is TRBV10-3, the J call TRBJ2-7; D is unresolved. Looked up from germline, CDR1 is ENHRY and CDR2 is SYGVKD. The CDR3 extends over 15 amino acids. Trimming stripped 3 bases from V and 2 bases from J, with 14 bases between. This CDR3 reads CAISDRSRKTYEQYF. DNA of the CDR3: TGTGCCATCAGTGATAGGTCCCGCAAGACCTACGAGCAGTACTTC.

This clonotype has ten or more counts. The chain combines TRBV12-3 or TRBV12-4 with TRBJ2-1, with a tentative D call TRBD1 (7 bases). The CDR3 spans 16 residues. The V gene lost 5 bases and the J gene lost 7 bases, with 21 bases spanning the gap. Here the CDR3 DNA reads TGTGCCAGCAGTCCTAGGGGGGCAGGGGGAAAGAATGAGCAGTTCTTC. Amino acids: CASSPRGAGGKNEQFF.

This clonotype was observed at least ten times. The V call is TRBV5-5, the J call TRBJ1-2, with 7 nucleotides matching TRBD1. This CDR3 contains 16 residues. With 4 bases clipped from V and 3 bases from J, the junction kept 12 bases outside the gene matches. CDR1 and CDR2 from the germline V gene are SGHKS and YYEKEE (reference sequence). CDR3 nucleotide sequence: TGTGCCAGCAGCCCCTTGGACAGGCCGCGGTACTATGGCTACACCTTC. Translated: CASSPLDRPRYYGYTF.

The table lists this clonotype with many counts. The V and J genes are TRBV7-9 and TRBJ2-7; 12 nucleotides align to TRBD2. This CDR3 contains 15 residues. Germline V gives CDR1 SEHNR, CDR2 FQNEAQ (reference sequence). J gave up 3 bases and V 5 bases, and 5 bases lay outside the gene matches. The CDR3: CASSPRTSGIYEQYF. The CDR3 DNA sequence: TGTGCCAGCAGCCCTCGGACTAGCGGGATCTACGAGCAGTACTTC.

This clonotype has ten or more counts. The chain links TRBV19 to TRBJ1-6; D call uncertain. V gave up 5 bases and J gave up 5 bases, with 16 bases separating them. CDR3 length equals 16 residues. Germline values: CDR1 LNHDA, CDR2 SQIVND (reference sequence). The CDR3 here is CASSLPPGRDNSPLHF. DNA for the CDR3: TGTGCCAGTAGTCTCCCCCCGGGTCGAGATAATTCACCCCTCCACTTT.

This clonotype was detected many times. The V and J genes are TRBV11-1 and TRBJ2-7; 10 bases map to TRBD2. The CDR3 extends over 14 amino acids. Germline CDR1 and CDR2: SGHAT and FQDESV (reference sequence). The trim removed 0 bases at V and 6 bases at J, leaving 2 bases unmatched. CDR3: CASSLASGRSEQYF. The CDR3 region has the DNA TGTGCCAGCAGCTTAGCTAGCGGGAGGAGCGAGCAGTACTTC.